Following are 8 T cell receptor beta chains from one sample sequenced in a study of immune reconstitution after stem cell transplant in scleroderma. TCRdb itself ran the RT-PCR reads through MiXCR, one entry per CDR3 protein. Here the sample spans some 1,900 distinct CDR3 sequences, roughly 12% being singletons. The sample was gathered before or after autologous hematopoietic stem cell transplantation (not recorded which). Receptors were obtained from a female donor with systemic sclerosis.

The genes are TRBV5-1 and TRBJ2-7, with 11 bases identical to TRBD1. J was trimmed by 5 bases and V by 0 bases; bases with no gene match: 7. There are 16 residues in the CDR3. Germline V lookup: CDR1 SGHRS, CDR2 YFSETQ. CDR3 protein: CASSLEGTGGFDEQYF. In DNA, the CDR3 is TGCGCCAGCAGCTTGGAAGGGACAGGGGGTTTCGACGAGCAGTACTTC.

This clonotype was observed at least ten times. The chain combines TRBV7-2 with TRBJ2-5; possibly TRBD1 or TRBD2 for D (6 bases each). V lost 1 base and J lost 5, with 14 bases in between. Germline values: CDR1 SGHTA, CDR2 FQGNSA. The CDR3 sequence is 15 residues long. CDR3 residues: CASSLVPGAGETQYF. The CDR3 bases are TGTGCCAGCAGCTTAGTCCCGGGGGCGGGGGAGACCCAGTACTTC.

Relative to its sample, this clonotype is medium-sized (0.01 to 0.1%). The chain joins TRBV12-3 or TRBV12-4 to TRBJ2-3; 10 bases align to TRBD1. The CDR3 is 13 amino acids. Losses at the gene ends were 11 bases for V and 3 bases for J; bases not matched to a gene: 5. The CDR3 DNA is TGTGCCTGCCGGACAGGGGGAACAGATACGCAGTATTTT. As protein: CACRTGGTDTQYF.

This clonotype is categorized as medium-sized. The rearrangement links TRBV12-3 or TRBV12-4 to TRBJ2-5; 10 bases are a match to TRBD1. The CDR3 spans 16 residues. J was trimmed by 3 bases and V by 3 bases; bases with no gene match: 7. CDR3 region: CASSFRQGAGEETQYF. For the CDR3, the DNA is TGTGCCAGCAGTTTTCGACAGGGGGCAGGAGAAGAGACCCAGTACTTC.

This clonotype was seen repeatedly, ten times or more. The chain recombines TRBV4-3 with TRBJ2-7, with 7 positions matching TRBD2. The CDR3 totals 15 residues. J lost 4 bases, V lost 0 bases, and 6 bases had no gene match. Germline V gene sequence: CDR1 LGHNA, CDR2 YSLEER. In DNA, the CDR3 is TGCGCCAGCAGCCAAGAAAGAGGCGGGGGTTACGAGCAGTACTTC. This translates into CASSQERGGGYEQYF.

Relative to its sample, this clonotype is medium-sized. J is TRBJ2-5 and V is TRBV20-1, with D possibly matching TRBD1 (5 bases). CDR3 size: 13 residues. The V gene lost 3 bases and the J gene lost 5 bases, with 13 bases spanning the gap. The germline V gene has CDR1 DFQATT and CDR2 SNEGSKA (reference sequence). CDR3 DNA sequence: TGCAGTGCTAGTCTCAGGGCCGGGGAGACCCAGTACTTC. Translation: CSASLRAGETQYF.

The chain links TRBV5-1 to TRBJ2-2; D may be TRBD2 (5 bases). Trimming pared 5 bases from V and 0 bases from J, leaving 8 bases between. Germline V lookup: CDR1 SGHRS, CDR2 YFSETQ. CDR3 length equals 14 residues. This CDR3 reads CASRGETNTGELFF. DNA for the CDR3: TGCGCCAGCAGGGGAGAAACGAACACCGGGGAGCTGTTTTTT.

This clonotype counts as large. The J gene is TRBJ2-7, the V gene TRBV12-3 or TRBV12-4; D is possibly TRBD2 (5 bases). Trimming took off 6 bases at V and 1 base at J, with 16 bases between the two ends. The CDR3 consists of 15 residues. This CDR3 is CASRSDLGGSYEQYF. The DNA of the CDR3 is TGTGCCAGCAGGTCAGACTTGGGCGGGTCCTACGAGCAGTACTTC.